A single sample is the source of the 14 T cell receptor beta chains below, sequenced in a study of T cell responses to AZD1222 COVID-19 vaccine. This table comes from immunoSEQ multiplex PCR, and its TCRdb copy is limited to in-frame clones, with some not included. The data contain approximately 45,000 clones, around 90% of them singletons. The source material was peripheral blood, sampled 28 days after the second AZD1222 dose. The receptors come from an adult who received the AZD1222 COVID-19 vaccine.

CDR3 nucleotide sequence: TGCGCCAGCAGCCAAGATCACAATCAGCCCCAGCATTTT. Translated, it gives CASSQDHNQPQHF. This chain joins TRBV4-3 and TRBJ1-5, with D unresolved. The CDR3 is 13 residues long. Germline loops: CDR1 LGHNA, CDR2 YSLEER. V gave up 0 bases and J gave up 3 bases, with 3 bases separating them.

The gene calls are TRBV27 and TRBJ1-1, with a tentative D call TRBD1 (5 bases). The CDR3 covers 14 residues. V lost 5 bases to trimming and J lost 1 base, with 11 bases between them. Germline values: CDR1 MNHEY, CDR2 SMNVEV (reference sequence). CDR3: CASSLRDRNTEAFF. For the CDR3, the DNA is TGTGCCAGCAGTCTCCGAGACAGGAACACTGAAGCTTTCTTT.

This chain uses TRBV4-1 with TRBJ1-5; D is undetermined. Germline lookup yields CDR1 MGHRA and CDR2 YSYEKL. Trimming took off 4 bases at V and 4 bases at J, with 11 bases between the two ends. The length of the CDR3 is 14 residues. The CDR3 loop reads CASSRWTGNQPQHF. CDR3 DNA: TGCGCCAGCAGCCGGTGGACGGGTAATCAGCCCCAGCATTTT.

J is TRBJ1-2 and V is TRBV27; TRBD1 matches 8 bases. After removal of 2 bases from V and 6 bases from J, the junction contained 8 bases not matched to a gene. Germline V gene data show CDR1 as MNHEY and CDR2 as SMNVEV (reference sequence). CDR3 length: 15 residues. CDR3 region: CASSLMAGQGHGYTF. CDR3 in DNA: TGTGCCAGCAGTTTAATGGCCGGACAGGGACATGGCTACACCTTC.

This chain connects TRBV3-1 (or the pseudogene TRBV3-2) to TRBJ2-7, with no clear D. Trimming removed 0 bases at V and 2 bases at J, with 11 bases between. Germline loops: CDR1 LGHDT, CDR2 YNNKEL (reference sequence). The CDR3 has 15 amino acids. The CDR3 here is CASSQDVRPPYEQYF. The DNA for the CDR3 is TGTGCCAGCAGCCAAGATGTCCGACCACCCTACGAGCAGTACTTC.

A word on this clone: The identical CDR3 is also encoded by other nucleotide sequences in the sample. This chain connects TRBV19 to TRBJ2-7; D call uncertain. The CDR3 contains 12 residues. From germline, CDR1 is LNHDA and CDR2 SQIVND (reference sequence). With 0 bases removed from V and 3 bases from J, the gap between germline ends came to 3 bases. CDR3 sequence (DNA): TGTGCCAGTAGTATAGACGGCTACGAGCAGTACTTC. Translated, it gives CASSIDGYEQYF.

The V and J genes are TRBV19 and TRBJ1-5; TRBD1 is a possible D gene (6 bases). Trimming left V 3 bases short and J 6 bases short, with 15 bases between. The CDR3 loop spans 15 amino acids. Germline V gene lookup returns CDR1 LNHDA and CDR2 SQIVND (reference sequence). This CDR3 reads CASSIGGTKSQPQHF. CDR3 nucleotides: TGTGCCAGTAGTATCGGTGGGACAAAAAGTCAGCCCCAGCATTTT.

This chain connects TRBV28 to TRBJ1-2, with a weak D call TRBD1 (5 bases). The CDR3 loop spans 14 amino acids. Trimming pared 1 base from V and 4 bases from J, leaving 10 bases between. Germline CDR1 is MDHEN and CDR2 is SYDVKM. In DNA, the CDR3 is TGTGCCAGCAGTTTATACCGGGGCGGCTATGGCTACACCTTC. Translation gives CASSLYRGGYGYTF.

V gene TRBV27 combines with J gene TRBJ2-3, with 11 nucleotides matching TRBD1. Germline V gene data show CDR1 as MNHEY and CDR2 as SMNVEV (reference sequence). This CDR3 is built from 16 residues. J was trimmed by 3 bases and V by 6 bases; bases with no gene match: 8. The CDR3 is CASRRDRGISTDTQYF. Here the CDR3 DNA reads TGTGCCAGCAGACGGGACAGGGGGATTTCGACAGATACGCAGTATTTT.

This clone turned up a few times. The chain combines TRBV2 with TRBJ2-7; D call uncertain. Germline V CDR1 and CDR2: SNHLY, FYNNEI. The germline V and J ends were trimmed by 6 bases and 6 bases, with 15 bases remaining between them. The CDR3 runs 13 residues. The CDR3 bases are TGTGCCAGCAGGAAGTTAGCCTTCAGCGAGCAGTACTTC. It yields the protein CASRKLAFSEQYF.

V gene TRBV4-3 combines with J gene TRBJ1-1; D remains unclear. Trimming removed 1 base from V and 0 bases from J, with 9 bases in between. The CDR3 sequence is 15 residues long. The germline CDR1 and CDR2 sequences are LGHNA and YSLEER. The CDR3 DNA reads as TGCGCCAGCAGCCAAGTCGGGCAGGTGAACACTGAAGCTTTCTTT. Translating it yields CASSQVGQVNTEAFF.

This clone has a single count. The J gene is TRBJ1-1, the V gene TRBV5-5, with unresolved D. The germline V gene has CDR1 SGHKS and CDR2 YYEKEE (reference sequence). The V end lost 3 bases, the J end lost 1 base, and 7 bases lay between the germline ends. This CDR3 has 13 amino acids. The CDR3 bases are TGTGCCAGCAGCTGGGATGGGAACACTGAAGCTTTCTTT. This sequence encodes CASSWDGNTEAFF. Full variable domain (outside the CDR3, taken from reference TRBV5-5 and TRBJ1-1): DAGVTQSPTHLIKTRGQQVTLRCSPISGHKSVSWYQQVLGQGPQFIFQYYEKEERGRGNFPDRFSARQFPNYSSELNVNALLLGDSALYLCASSWDGNTEAFFGQGTRLTVV.

This rearrangement joins TRBV6-6 to TRBJ1-4; D is possibly TRBD1 (5 bases). Trimming took 5 bases from V and 4 from J, leaving 17 bases between them. CDR1 and CDR2 from the germline V gene are MNHNY and SVGAGI (reference sequence). The CDR3 contains 16 residues. CDR3 in amino acids: CASSTPQGYGNEKLFF. CDR3 DNA sequence: TGTGCCAGCAGTACTCCTCAGGGATATGGTAATGAAAAACTGTTTTTT.

CDR3 residues: CASSLIDYKFF. In DNA, the CDR3 is TGTGCCAGCAGCTTAATCGACTACAAGTTCTTC. The chain carries TRBV7-9 and TRBJ2-1, with a possible D match to TRBD2 (5 bases). V was shortened by 2 bases and J by 14 bases, with 10 bases between the two germline ends. The CDR3 contains 11 residues. From germline, CDR1 is SEHNR and CDR2 FQNEAQ (reference sequence).